The following is a T cell receptor beta chain sequence with its context. These data originate in a study of T-cell reconstitution after alpha-beta-depleted transplantation in children. The CDR3 contains 14 residues. The ends were cut back, 5 bases at V and 3 bases at J, with 14 bases in the middle. The germline V gene encodes CDR1 SGHDT and CDR2 YYEEEE. Molecular barcoding with unique molecular identifiers was used for the TCRbeta library. MiXCR, applied by TCRdb to the PCR reads, yields one record per CDR3 protein. This table has about 640,000 distinct CDR3 sequences, approximately 17% appearing once.

The TCR sequence derives from a human donor who donated a stem cell graft to a child with acute myeloid leukemia. V usage is TRBV5-6 and J usage is TRBJ1-1; perhaps TRBD1 as D (5 bases). The specimen comprised PBMCs from the stem cell graft donor, sampled from the stem cell graft. The CDR3 loop reads CASSLTGTHTEAFF. The CDR3 nucleotides are TGTGCCAGCAGTTTGACGGGGACGCACACTGAAGCTTTCTTT.